These T cell receptor beta chains were read from a single sample in a study of cytomegalovirus exposure and HLA in healthy donors. Generated by immunoSEQ multiplex PCR, the TCRdb table keeps only in-frame clones and is missing some. The sample yields around 200,000 clones, about three quarters seen once. Specimen: PBMCs. These receptors were obtained from a woman between 25 and 40 years old in good health and CMV-seronegative. CDR3s include the opening cysteine and the closing phenylalanine or tryptophan. The D gene is left open where the match is weak. Where a row states a size, it is once, few, many or the class of an expanded clone; other rows omit it.

TRBD1,TRBV5-6,TRBJ1-1,.,CASSLRGQHTEAFF,TGTGCCAGCAGCCTGAGGGGGCAGCACACTGAAGCTTTCTTT
TRBD1,TRBV2,TRBJ2-3,.,CASGTGGSADTQYF,TGTGCCAGCGGGACAGGGGGTAGTGCCGATACGCAGTATTTT
.,TRBV6-4,TRBJ1-5,few,CAFLGAVGSNQPQHF,TGTGCCTTCCTAGGGGCGGTTGGGAGCAATCAGCCCCAGCATTTT
.,TRBV6-6,TRBJ2-1,.,CASAGERLYNEQFF,TGTGCCAGCGCTGGGGAGCGGCTTTACAATGAGCAGTTCTTC
.,TRBV6-1,TRBJ1-1,.,CASRAKMNTEAFF,TGTGCCAGCAGGGCAAAGATGAACACTGAAGCTTTCTTT
TRBD2,TRBV29-1,TRBJ2-3,.,CSVVGTSGIRTDTQYF,TGCAGCGTTGTGGGGACTAGCGGGATTCGCACAGATACGCAGTATTTT
.,TRBV7-9,TRBJ2-1,.,CASSPWTEYNEQFF,TGTGCCAGCAGCCCGTGGACAGAGTACAATGAGCAGTTCTTC
.,TRBV27,TRBJ2-1,once,CASSTRRGSSYNEQFF,TGTGCCAGCAGTACTAGAAGGGGGAGCTCCTACAATGAGCAGTTCTTC
.,TRBV18,TRBJ2-3,.,CASSSTARGTSTDTQYF,TGTGCCAGCTCATCAACGGCTAGGGGCACTAGCACAGATACGCAGTATTTT
TRBD1,TRBV5-1,TRBJ1-2,.,CASSYSGQGFYGYTF,TGCGCCAGCAGCTACTCAGGACAGGGGTTCTATGGCTACACCTTC
.,TRBV2,TRBJ2-7,once,CASTEGLGGTATYEQYF,TGTGCCAGCACCGAAGGATTAGGCGGGACAGCAACCTACGAGCAGTACTTC
TRBD1,TRBV5-1,TRBJ2-5,.,CASSYYKQGKETQYF,TGCGCCAGCAGCTACTACAAACAGGGGAAAGAGACCCAGTACTTC
.,TRBV6-5,TRBJ1-2,.,CASTTGGERGYTF,TGTGCCAGCACTACCGGAGGGGAGAGAGGCTACACCTTC
TRBD1,TRBV4-1,TRBJ1-2,.,CASSQGGQGAHYGYTF,TGCGCCAGCAGCCAAGGGGGACAGGGGGCTCACTATGGCTACACCTTC
.,TRBV5-3,TRBJ1-6,.,CARSGLGTLHF,TGTGCCAGAAGCGGACTGGGAACCCTCCACTTT
.,TRBV6-6,TRBJ2-5,.,CASSYGGHETQYF,TGTGCCAGCAGTTATGGAGGGCACGAGACCCAGTACTTC
.,TRBV29-1,TRBJ2-1,.,CSVPGTVGSNEQFF,TGCAGCGTCCCCGGGACTGTAGGGAGCAATGAGCAGTTCTTC
.,TRBV5-6,TRBJ1-2,.,CASSLDSNGYTF,TGTGCCAGCAGCTTGGACAGTAATGGCTACACCTTC
TRBD1,TRBV7-2,TRBJ1-1,once,CASSSRPGQGARGTEAFF,TGTGCCAGCAGCTCGAGACCGGGACAGGGGGCGCGGGGCACTGAAGCTTTCTTT
.,TRBV10-1,TRBJ1-2,.,CASSESGRANGYTF,TGCGCCAGCAGTGAGTCTGGCAGGGCTAACGGCTACACCTTC
.,TRBV9,TRBJ2-1,.,CASNRDQLNEQFF,TGTGCCAGCAACCGAGATCAATTAAATGAGCAGTTCTTC
.,TRBV7-9,TRBJ1-2,.,CASSLPGGLSYGYTF,TGTGCCAGCAGCCTACCCGGAGGGCTGAGCTATGGCTACACCTTC
TRBD1,TRBV19,TRBJ2-7,once,CASSTLGQGRDEQYF,TGTGCCAGTAGTACTCTGGGACAGGGAAGAGACGAGCAGTACTTC
TRBD2,TRBV7-2,TRBJ2-1,.,CASSHRGGGSYNEQFF,TGTGCCAGCAGCCACCGGGGGGGAGGGTCCTACAATGAGCAGTTCTTC
.,TRBV6-5,TRBJ2-3,.,CASSSSSGTGDTQYF,TGTGCCAGCAGTTCTTCTAGCGGGACAGGAGATACGCAGTATTTT
TRBD1,TRBV7-2,TRBJ2-3,.,CASSLGQGADTQYF,TGTGCCAGCAGCTTAGGACAGGGGGCAGATACGCAGTATTTT
.,TRBV9,TRBJ1-1,few,CASSAGSGEAFF,TGTGCCAGCAGCGCTGGGTCGGGTGAAGCTTTCTTT
.,TRBV6-1,TRBJ1-5,.,CASSEAYSWRGNQPQHF,TGTGCCAGCAGTGAAGCGTATTCCTGGAGAGGCAATCAGCCCCAGCATTTT